Each of the 4 T cell receptor beta chains below was sequenced from the same sample in a study of synovial regulatory T cells in juvenile arthritis. Produced via immunoSEQ multiplex PCR; TCRdb's table is partial and in-frame only. The sample totals under 3,500 clones. Each patient with active arthritis gave synovial fluid along with matched peripheral blood. The sample taken for sequencing was Treg cells from the synovium. The receptors derive from a donor younger than 30 with juvenile idiopathic arthritis.

The V gene is TRBV7-2, the J gene TRBJ2-2; the TRBD2 assignment by TCRdb is unverifiable without DNA. The CDR3 consists of 15 residues. Nucleotide data are not available. Germline V gene data show CDR1 as SGHTA and CDR2 as FQGNSA. The CDR3: CASSLGTSGVGELFF.

This rearrangement joins TRBV5-1 to TRBJ1-1; TCRdb names TRBD1, which stays unverified in the absence of DNA. Germline CDR1 and CDR2: SGHRS and YFSETQ. The CDR3 is 16 amino acids. DNA for this receptor is not on file. The CDR3 region is CASSLAKGRGSSEAFF.

V gene TRBV10-2 combines with J gene TRBJ1-4; TCRdb indicates TRBD1, and absent DNA this call remains unverified. The CDR3 contains 15 residues. No nucleotide data were recorded. The germline gives CDR1 WSHSY, CDR2 SAAADI. This CDR3 reads CASSEGTGPNEKLFF.

This clone is called medium-sized based on its frequency. The chain carries TRBV28 and TRBJ1-2; TCRdb selects TRBD1, and the lack of DNA leaves this call unchecked. The CDR3 length is 17 residues. The coding DNA is unavailable. Germline CDR1 MDHEN, CDR2 SYDVKM. The CDR3 loop reads CASSLGLGQGSVRGYTF.